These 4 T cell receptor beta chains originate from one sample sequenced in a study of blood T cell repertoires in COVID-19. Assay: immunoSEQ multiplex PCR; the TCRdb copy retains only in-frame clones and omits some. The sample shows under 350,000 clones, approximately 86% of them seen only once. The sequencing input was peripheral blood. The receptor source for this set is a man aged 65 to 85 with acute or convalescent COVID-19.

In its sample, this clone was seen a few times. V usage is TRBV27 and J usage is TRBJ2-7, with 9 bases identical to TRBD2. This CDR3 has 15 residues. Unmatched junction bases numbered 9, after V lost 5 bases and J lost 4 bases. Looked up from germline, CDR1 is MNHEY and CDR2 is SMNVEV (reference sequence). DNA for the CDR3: TGTGCCAGCAGTCTCAAGGGGCGGGGGGGGTACGAGCAGTACTTC. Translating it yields CASSLKGRGGYEQYF.

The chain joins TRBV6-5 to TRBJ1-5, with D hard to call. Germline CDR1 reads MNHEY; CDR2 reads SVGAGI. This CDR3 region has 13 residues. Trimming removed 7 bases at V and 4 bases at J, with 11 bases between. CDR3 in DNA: TGTGCCAGCACGTATAACATAAATCAGCCCCAGCATTTT. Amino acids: CASTYNINQPQHF.

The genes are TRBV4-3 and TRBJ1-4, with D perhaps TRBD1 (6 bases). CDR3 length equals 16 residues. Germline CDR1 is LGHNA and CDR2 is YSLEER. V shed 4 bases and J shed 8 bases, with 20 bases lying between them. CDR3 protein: CASSPGPPRDNEKLFF. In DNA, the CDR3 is TGCGCCAGCAGCCCCGGTCCCCCCCGGGACAACGAAAAACTGTTTTTT.

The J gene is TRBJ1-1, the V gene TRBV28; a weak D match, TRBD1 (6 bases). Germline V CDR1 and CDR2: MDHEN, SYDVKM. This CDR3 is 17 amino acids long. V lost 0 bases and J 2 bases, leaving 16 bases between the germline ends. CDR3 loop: CASSLWTGLRPNTEAFF. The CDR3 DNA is TGTGCCAGCAGTTTATGGACAGGTCTACGGCCCAACACTGAAGCTTTCTTT.